Presented here are 14 T cell receptor beta chains from one specimen sequenced in a study of T cell responses to AZD1222 COVID-19 vaccine. Profiled with immunoSEQ multiplex PCR; TCRdb holds only in-frame clones, not every one. The repertoire holds roughly 110,000 clones, with approximately 87% as singletons. The sample in question was peripheral blood, obtained on day 0 of AZD1222 vaccination. These TCRs come from an adult in good health.

The genes are TRBV5-4 and TRBJ2-3; D unresolved. The ends were cut back, 3 bases at V and 2 bases at J, with 7 bases in the middle. The germline V gene encodes CDR1 SGHNT and CDR2 YYREEE (reference sequence). This CDR3 comprises 13 residues. CDR3 nucleotide sequence: TGTGCCAGCAGCTCCACAGACACAGATACGCAGTATTTT. Translating it yields CASSSTDTDTQYF.

V gene TRBV7-2 combines with J gene TRBJ2-7; D is uncertain. Trimming took 2 bases from V and 3 from J, leaving 8 bases between them. Looked up from germline, CDR1 is SGHTA and CDR2 is FQGNSA. The CDR3 contains 13 residues. The DNA of the CDR3 is TGTGCCAGCAGCTTAAGTCCGGGCTACGAGCAGTACTTC. Translation gives CASSLSPGYEQYF.

The V call is TRBV5-4, the J call TRBJ2-7; the match to TRBD2 covers 14 bases. The junction had 10 bases not matched to a gene; V was cut back by 4 bases and J by 4 bases. CDR3 size: 17 residues. Germline V gene sequence: CDR1 SGHNT, CDR2 YYREEE (reference sequence). In DNA, the CDR3 is TGTGCCAGCAGCCGTGGGACTAGCGGGAGAAGCAATTACGAGCAGTACTTC. Translation gives CASSRGTSGRSNYEQYF.

The chain employs TRBV28 and TRBJ2-7, with D maybe TRBD1 (6 bases). Germline lookup yields CDR1 MDHEN and CDR2 SYDVKM. This CDR3 has 15 residues. Trimming pared 2 bases from V and 0 bases from J, leaving 11 bases between. CDR3 DNA: TGTGCCAGCAGTTTAAGGCAGGGGAACTCCTACGAGCAGTACTTC. Encoded protein: CASSLRQGNSYEQYF.

The CDR3 DNA reads TGTGCCAGCAGTGAACGACAGAGCTTAGCCAAAAACATTCAGTACTTC. Residues: CASSERQSLAKNIQYF. J is TRBJ2-4 and V is TRBV28, with TRBD1 as a possible D gene (5 bases). V was cut by 5 bases and J by 0 bases, with 14 bases left in between. The CDR3 contains 16 residues. Germline V lookup: CDR1 MDHEN, CDR2 SYDVKM.

The chain carries TRBV18 and TRBJ2-7, with 10 bases that match TRBD1. CDR1 and CDR2 (germline): KGHSH, LQKENI. V was clipped by 2 bases and J by 4 bases; unmatched bases: 8. This CDR3 comprises 16 residues. The CDR3 DNA follows: TGTGCCAGCTCACCAGCCGTACTGGGACAGGGGTACGAGCAGTACTTC. Protein sequence: CASSPAVLGQGYEQYF.

The gene calls are TRBV20-1 and TRBJ2-5, with unresolved D. The CDR3 consists of 11 residues. Germline assignment: CDR1 DFQATT and CDR2 SNEGSKA (reference sequence). V was shortened by 5 bases and J by 1 base, with 5 bases between the two germline ends. The CDR3 region has the DNA TGCAGTGCTGGTTTCCAAGAGACCCAGTACTTC. Translation: CSAGFQETQYF.

The chain employs TRBV6-1 and TRBJ2-5; D unclear. This CDR3 has 12 amino acids. The V end was cut by 3 bases, the J end by 7 bases, with 9 bases between. The V gene's germline CDR1 is MNHNS and CDR2 SASEGT. The CDR3 DNA reads as TGTGCCAGCAGTGAGGGTTTGACGACCCAGTACTTC. It specifies CASSEGLTTQYF.

V and J are TRBV28 and TRBJ1-5, with 8 bases lining up with TRBD1. Germline values: CDR1 MDHEN, CDR2 SYDVKM. Trimming cost V 0 bases and J 7 bases; bases outside gene matches: 8. The CDR3 sequence is 16 residues long. The DNA for the CDR3 is TGTGCCAGCAGTTTATGGGGGACAGGAGTTCGGCAGCCCCAGCATTTT. It codes for CASSLWGTGVRQPQHF.

The chain employs TRBV11-3 and TRBJ1-1; D may be TRBD1 (5 bases). This CDR3 has 13 amino acids. Looked up from germline, CDR1 is SGHNT and CDR2 is YENEEA. The germline V and J ends were trimmed by 5 bases and 5 bases, with 12 bases remaining between them. CDR3 bases: TGTGCCAGCAGCACTTGGGGGGGGACTGAAGCTTTCTTT. Translation: CASSTWGGTEAFF.

The V and J genes are TRBV30 and TRBJ1-2; 8 positions match TRBD1. The CDR3 has 13 residues. The V segment lost 1 base and the J segment 2 bases; nucleotides outside the gene matches: 0. Germline values: CDR1 GTSNPN, CDR2 SVGIG (reference sequence). The CDR3 here is CAWSAGGNYGYTF. The CDR3 nucleotides are TGTGCCTGGAGTGCAGGGGGCAACTATGGCTACACCTTC.

The CDR3 here is CASSYGAGAGGNTIYF. The DNA for the CDR3 is TGTGCCAGCAGTTACGGTGCAGGGGCAGGTGGAAACACCATATATTTT. The chain has TRBV6-5 and TRBJ1-3; a possible D gene is TRBD1 (6 bases). This CDR3 is built from 16 residues. V lost 2 bases and J lost 3, with 14 bases in between. CDR1 is MNHEY and CDR2 is SVGAGI in the germline V gene.

The rearrangement joins TRBV2 to TRBJ1-4; 7 bases fit TRBD1. Germline V gene sequence: CDR1 SNHLY, CDR2 FYNNEI. The trim removed 4 bases at V and 3 bases at J, leaving 5 bases unmatched. The CDR3 is 15 amino acids. The CDR3 DNA reads as TGTGCCAGCAGTGTTACAGGGGAGGCTAATGAAAAACTGTTTTTT. Amino acid sequence: CASSVTGEANEKLFF. Full variable domain (outside the CDR3, taken from reference TRBV2 and TRBJ1-4): EPEVTQTPSHQVTQMGQEVILRCVPISNHLYFYWYRQILGQKVEFLVSFYNNEISEKSEIFDDQFSVERPDGSNFTLKIRSTKLEDSAMYFCASSVTGEANEKLFFGSGTQLSVL.

The CDR3 loop reads CATRRIPSDGYTF. CDR3 nucleotide sequence: TGTGCCACCAGGAGGATCCCCTCAGATGGCTACACCTTC. V and J are TRBV15 and TRBJ1-2; unclear D gene. CDR3 length: 13 amino acids. Trimming took off 6 bases at V and 6 bases at J, with 14 bases between the two ends. Germline CDR1 and CDR2: LNHNV and YYDKDF (reference sequence). The whole variable domain, remainder taken from reference TRBV15 and TRBJ1-2, is DAMVIQNPRYQVTQFGKPVTLSCSQTLNHNVMYWYQQKSSQAPKLLFHYYDKDFNNEADTPDNFQSRRPNTSFCFLDIRSPGLGDTAMYLCATRRIPSDGYTFGSGTRLTVV.